The 5 T cell receptor beta chains below all came from one sample that was sequenced in a study of vaccination and CD4 T cells after COVID-19. Scientists ran DNA taken from cultured CD4+ T cells through the Oncomine TCR Beta short-read assay for sequencing. TCRdb ran MiXCR on the PCR reads and lists one entry per CDR3 protein. Here the sample spans approximately 10,000 distinct CDR3 sequences, 50% to 80% being singletons. Treatment denoted: roughly 11-day PBMC culture with coronavirus spike peptide pools or control peptides (ViraFEST assay). For these TCRs, the target antigens are not known. Source material: CD4+ T cells from blood, cultured in vitro. Receptors originate from a human donor who had recovered from COVID-19.

The chain couples TRBV12-3 or TRBV12-4 to TRBJ2-3; tentatively, D is TRBD1 (5 bases). The CDR3 loop spans 17 amino acids. V was clipped by 4 bases and J by 0 bases, with 17 bases between them. The CDR3 sequence: CASSSILGHTSTDTQYF. The CDR3 DNA follows: TGTGCCAGCAGTTCGATTTTAGGACACACCAGCACAGATACGCAGTATTTT.

The gene calls are TRBV10-3 and TRBJ2-5; possible D gene TRBD2, 5 bases. Germline CDR1 is ENHRY and CDR2 is SYGVKD. The CDR3 has 15 residues. V was trimmed by 0 bases and J by 5 bases, leaving 13 bases between them. The CDR3 bases are TGTGCCATCAGTGAGTCACCGGGAAAAGGGGAGACCCAGTACTTC. This encodes CAISESPGKGETQYF.

The chain uses TRBV6-2 or TRBV6-3 and TRBJ1-1; D remains unclear. CDR1 MNHEY and CDR2 SVGEGT come from the germline V gene. The CDR3 has 16 residues. The germline V and J ends were trimmed by 2 bases and 4 bases, with 17 bases remaining between them. In DNA form, the CDR3 reads TGTGCCAGCAGTTACGCGAAGGGCAGAGACTTCACTGAAGCTTTCTTT. Its translation is CASSYAKGRDFTEAFF.

A single count supports this clonotype. The genes are TRBV7-9 and TRBJ1-1; D gene uncertain. V was pared by 0 bases and J by 1 base, with 6 bases between. CDR3 size: 14 residues. From germline, CDR1 is SEHNR and CDR2 FQNEAQ (reference sequence). DNA for the CDR3: TGTGCCAGCAGCTTAGCGATGGGGAACACTGAAGCTTTCTTT. Translating gives CASSLAMGNTEAFF.

The chain uses TRBV7-9 and TRBJ2-2; TRBD1 might be the D (5 bases). The CDR3 sequence is 16 residues long. Trimming took off 4 bases at V and 6 bases at J, with 18 bases between the two ends. Per the germline V gene, CDR1 is SEHNR and CDR2 is FQNEAQ (reference sequence). The CDR3 is CASSWLGQGSPGELFF. The CDR3 DNA follows: TGTGCCAGCAGCTGGCTGGGGCAGGGTAGCCCCGGGGAGCTGTTTTTT.